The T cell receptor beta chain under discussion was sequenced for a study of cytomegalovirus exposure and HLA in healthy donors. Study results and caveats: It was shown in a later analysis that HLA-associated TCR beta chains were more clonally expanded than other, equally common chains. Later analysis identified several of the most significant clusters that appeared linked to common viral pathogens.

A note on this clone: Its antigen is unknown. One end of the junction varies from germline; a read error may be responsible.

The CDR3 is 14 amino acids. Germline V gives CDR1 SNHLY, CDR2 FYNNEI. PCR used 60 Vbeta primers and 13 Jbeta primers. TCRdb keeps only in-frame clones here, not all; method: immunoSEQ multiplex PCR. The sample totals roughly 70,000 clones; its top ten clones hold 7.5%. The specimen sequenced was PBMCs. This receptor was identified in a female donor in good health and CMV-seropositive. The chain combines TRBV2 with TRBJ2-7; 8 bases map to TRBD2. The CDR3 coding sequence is TGTGCCAGCAGCGTAACAGGAGCAAGCGGGAGTCCGAACTTC. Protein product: CASSVTGASGSPNF.